This is a list of T cell receptor beta chains from one sample in a study of regulatory T cells in long-lasting Graves disease. MiXCR, applied by TCRdb to the multiplex PCR reads, yields one record per CDR3 protein. This table holds around 430,000 distinct CDR3 sequences, around a fifth found once. The specimen was peripheral blood mononuclear cells (PBMCs), collected when the disease was refractory, from a patient treated with antithyroid drugs. These receptors were obtained from a female donor with Graves disease. Each CDR3 is given with its conserved first and last residue. D genes are given only for firm matches. A clone size is listed for some rows: how often the clone was seen (once, few, many), or a class if it is expanded.

-,TRBJ1-2,TRBV29-1,many,CSVVKANYGYTF,TGCAGCGTTGTCAAAGCTAACTATGGCTACACCTTC
TRBD2,TRBJ2-5,TRBV28,many,CASSNPTSGGLRVTQYF,TGTGCCAGCAGTAACCCGACTAGCGGGGGGTTGCGAGTGACCCAGTACTTC
-,TRBJ2-2,TRBV20-1,-,CSAREIRRDLNTGELFF,TGCAGTGCTAGAGAAATCAGGCGGGACCTAAACACCGGGGAGCTGTTTTTT
-,TRBJ2-5,TRBV28,-,CASRQMGVQETQYF,TGTGCCAGCAGACAAATGGGTGTGCAAGAGACCCAGTACTTC
-,TRBJ1-1,TRBV9,-,CASTAPNTEAFF,TGTGCCAGCACCGCACCGAACACTGAAGCTTTCTTT
TRBD1,TRBJ1-4,TRBV20-1,few,CSAPFRQGSNEKLFF,TGCAGTGCGCCCTTTCGACAGGGGAGTAATGAAAAACTGTTTTTT
TRBD1,TRBJ2-7,TRBV7-2,many,CASSFQDRGPYEQYF,TGTGCCAGCAGCTTCCAGGACAGGGGACCCTACGAGCAGTACTTC
-,TRBJ1-1,TRBV7-9,many,CASSLAWAGDMHTEAFF,TGTGCCAGCAGCTTAGCGTGGGCGGGGGACATGCACACTGAAGCTTTCTTT
TRBD2,TRBJ2-5,TRBV10-3,many,CAISRLAGQETQYF,TGTGCCATCTCCAGACTAGCGGGCCAAGAGACCCAGTACTTC
-,TRBJ1-2,TRBV24-1,few,CATRTPYGYTF,TGTGCCACCAGGACCCCCTATGGCTACACCTTC
-,TRBJ2-7,TRBV20-1,many,CSARGGLRTLSGAYEQYF,TGCAGTGCTAGAGGGGGGCTCCGGACTCTATCCGGGGCCTACGAGCAGTACTTC
-,TRBJ1-1,TRBV29-1,many,CSVGAYTEAFF,TGCAGCGTCGGGGCATACACTGAAGCTTTCTTT
TRBD1,TRBJ1-4,TRBV30,few,CAWSAGQGANEKLFF,TGTGCCTGGAGTGCCGGACAGGGGGCGAATGAAAAACTGTTTTTT
-,TRBJ1-5,TRBV29-1,few,CSARTGGDQPQHF,TGCAGCGCCCGTACCGGGGGCGACCAGCCCCAGCATTTT
-,TRBJ1-2,TRBV11-1,many,CASSFSGTPVGYTF,TGTGCCAGCAGCTTCAGCGGGACGCCGGTTGGCTACACCTTC
TRBD1,TRBJ2-7,TRBV7-2,-,CASSLESGQISYEQYF,TGTGCCAGCAGCCTCGAATCGGGACAGATCTCCTACGAGCAGTACTTC
TRBD1,TRBJ1-5,TRBV19,many,CASSIGTGGGNQPQHF,TGTGCCAGTAGTATTGGGACAGGGGGTGGCAATCAGCCCCAGCATTTT
-,TRBJ2-7,TRBV7-2,-,CASTRDQVVYEQYF,TGTGCCAGCACCAGGGACCAGGTAGTCTACGAGCAGTACTTC
-,TRBJ2-7,TRBV11-2,many,CASSFALSATYEQYF,TGTGCCAGCAGCTTCGCGTTGAGTGCGACCTACGAGCAGTACTTC
-,TRBJ1-1,TRBV12-3/TRBV12-4,few,CASSTGLNAEAFF,TGTGCCAGCAGTACCGGACTGAACGCTGAAGCTTTCTTT
-,TRBJ1-2,TRBV7-2,few,CASSPEGLRGGYTF,TGTGCCAGCAGTCCCGAGGGTCTTCGGGGCGGCTACACCTTC
-,TRBJ2-2,TRBV30,few,CAWSFNSRTGELFF,TGTGCCTGGAGTTTTAACTCGAGGACCGGGGAGCTGTTTTTT
-,TRBJ1-1,TRBV12-3/TRBV12-4,many,CASSSSPEGEPFF,TGTGCCAGCAGTTCCTCCCCCGAAGGTGAGCCTTTCTTT
-,TRBJ2-3,TRBV5-4,few,CASSLDTDTQYF,TGTGCCAGCAGCTTGGATACAGATACGCAGTATTTT
TRBD1,TRBJ2-1,TRBV24-1,-,CATSDRQGFINEQFF,TGTGCCACCAGTGATCGACAGGGATTCATCAATGAGCAGTTCTTC
-,TRBJ1-1,TRBV7-2,few,CASSSEGHEAFF,TGTGCCAGCAGCTCTGAGGGGCACGAAGCTTTCTTT
-,TRBJ1-1,TRBV13,-,CASSSPYRSTEAFF,TGTGCCAGCAGCTCCCCGTACAGGTCCACTGAAGCTTTCTTT
TRBD2,TRBJ2-2,TRBV7-2,few,CASSSRAGDGNTGELFF,TGTGCCAGCAGCTCCCGAGCGGGGGACGGTAACACCGGGGAGCTGTTTTTT
TRBD2,TRBJ2-7,TRBV28,many,CASQLAGDYEQYF,TGTGCCAGTCAACTAGCGGGAGACTACGAGCAGTACTTC
-,TRBJ1-1,TRBV19,-,CATHPGTWGDTEAFF,TGTGCCACCCATCCAGGGACTTGGGGGGACACTGAAGCTTTCTTT
-,TRBJ2-5,TRBV20-1,-,CSAHGPGGETQYF,TGCAGTGCCCATGGGCCTGGGGGGGAGACCCAGTACTTC
-,TRBJ2-3,TRBV28,few,CASRLEGVADTQYF,TGTGCCAGCAGACTTGAAGGAGTAGCAGATACGCAGTATTTT
-,TRBJ1-1,TRBV5-1,few,CASSTGTSGATEAFF,TGCGCCAGCAGCACCGGGACCTCCGGGGCCACTGAAGCTTTCTTT
TRBD1,TRBJ1-1,TRBV28,many,CASSQIPRGRTEAFF,TGTGCCAGCAGTCAAATCCCCAGGGGGCGAACTGAAGCTTTCTTT
TRBD1,TRBJ2-5,TRBV5-4,-,CASSKRQGWGETQYF,TGTGCCAGCAGCAAAAGACAGGGGTGGGGGGAGACCCAGTACTTC
TRBD1,TRBJ1-2,TRBV2,many,CASGRQGANYGYTF,TGTGCCAGCGGTCGACAGGGGGCTAACTATGGCTACACCTTC
-,TRBJ1-6,TRBV28,many,CASRTAPLSAPLHF,TGTGCCAGCCGGACAGCCCCCCTTTCGGCACCCCTCCACTTT
-,TRBJ2-7,TRBV7-2,many,CASSLVPGENEQYF,TGTGCCAGCAGCTTAGTCCCGGGGGAGAACGAGCAGTACTTC
-,TRBJ1-1,TRBV29-1,few,CSASRGDVGNTEAFF,TGCAGCGCCTCCCGGGGGGATGTTGGGAACACTGAAGCTTTCTTT
-,TRBJ1-3,TRBV27,few,CASSLKGLVGNTIYF,TGTGCCAGCAGTTTAAAGGGCTTAGTGGGAAACACCATATATTTT
TRBD2,TRBJ2-1,TRBV20-1,few,CSARDMTLADNEQFF,TGCAGTGCTAGAGATATGACACTAGCGGACAATGAGCAGTTCTTC
-,TRBJ1-4,TRBV28,many,CASSSPSGATNEKLFF,TGTGCCAGCAGTTCCCCCTCGGGAGCAACTAATGAAAAACTGTTTTTT
-,TRBJ2-5,TRBV28,few,CASSLQLADAQETQYF,TGTGCCAGCAGTTTACAACTGGCGGACGCACAAGAGACCCAGTACTTC
-,TRBJ1-1,TRBV28,many,CASIQGTEAFF,TGTGCCAGCATCCAAGGCACTGAAGCTTTCTTT
TRBD1,TRBJ1-6,TRBV20-1,many,CSARRDRGSPLHF,TGCAGTGCTAGAAGGGACAGGGGGTCACCCCTCCACTTT
-,TRBJ1-1,TRBV13,-,CASSLIQGLGNTEAFF,TGTGCCAGCAGCTTAATACAGGGCTTAGGGAACACTGAAGCTTTCTTT
TRBD1,TRBJ1-4,TRBV6-1,-,CASSPTGLREKLFF,TGTGCCAGCAGTCCGACAGGGCTACGGGAAAAACTGTTTTTT
TRBD1,TRBJ2-7,TRBV6-1,many,CASNRRDRGYEQYF,TGTGCCAGCAATCGCCGGGACAGGGGTTACGAGCAGTACTTC
-,TRBJ1-1,TRBV2,many,CAILGQTNTEAFF,TGTGCCATCCTAGGACAGACGAACACTGAAGCTTTCTTT